A selection of T cell receptor beta chains follows, all from one sample in a study of Graves' ophthalmopathy and Graves' hyperthyroidism. One entry per CDR3 protein results from TCRdb running MiXCR on the multiplex PCR reads. The data hold some 1.1 million distinct CDR3 sequences, with 36% observed a single time. The specimen sequenced was peripheral blood or thyroid tissue (not recorded which). These receptors all come from an adult man with Graves' hyperthyroidism. The CDR3 runs from the conserved cysteine through the conserved F or W. D genes are given only for firm matches. Some rows mark clone size as missing; the rest say once, few, many or name a class of expanded clone.

j_call	v_call	d_call	clone_size	cdr3_nt	cdr3_aa
TRBJ2-5	TRBV20-1	TRBD2	few	TGCAGTGCTAGAGATGTTCTAGCGGGAGATCAAGAGACCCAGTACTTC	CSARDVLAGDQETQYF
TRBJ2-5	TRBV20-1	TRBD1	many	TGCAGTGCTAGAGACCCGGGACAGGGGAGGGCAGAGACCCAGTACTTC	CSARDPGQGRAETQYF
TRBJ1-2	TRBV6-2/TRBV6-3	TRBD1	few	TGTGCCAGCAGCCCTACGTGGACAGGGGGCGACTATGGCTACACCTTC	CASSPTWTGGDYGYTF
TRBJ2-7	TRBV6-5	TRBD2	NA	TGTGCCAGCAGTTCCGGACTAGCGGGAGTGAACGAGCAGTACTTC	CASSSGLAGVNEQYF
TRBJ1-2	TRBV20-1	NA	many	TGCAGTGCCCCTCGGGGGGACCTCTATGGCTACACCTTC	CSAPRGDLYGYTF
TRBJ1-1	TRBV7-2	NA	NA	TGTGCCAGCAGCTTAGGGAGGGGGGTGGGGACTGAAGCTTTCTTT	CASSLGRGVGTEAFF
TRBJ1-5	TRBV10-3	TRBD1	many	TGTGCCTCGCGCCTTGACAGGGGCAATCAGCCCCAGCATTTT	CASRLDRGNQPQHF
TRBJ1-5	TRBV5-1	NA	once	TGCACCAGCAGAGATGGGAGTCAGCCCCAGCATTTT	CTSRDGSQPQHF
TRBJ1-2	TRBV24-1	NA	many	TGTGCCACCAGTGATTTTCCAGGGGACGGCTACACCTTC	CATSDFPGDGYTF
TRBJ2-7	TRBV7-2	NA	NA	TGTGCCAGCAGCCTACGATCGGGCTATCATGAGCAGTACTTC	CASSLRSGYHEQYF
TRBJ2-5	TRBV14	NA	NA	TGTGCCAGCAGCGCCTGGGACCTCACCCAAGAGACCCAGGACTTC	CASSAWDLTQETQDF
TRBJ1-2	TRBV10-3	TRBD1	NA	TGTGCCATCAGGGCAGGCCTGGGACAGGGGGCCGGAGGCTACACCTTC	CAIRAGLGQGAGGYTF
TRBJ2-5	TRBV6-6	TRBD2	NA	TGTGCCAGCAGCCTAACTAGCGGGAGTAATCAAGAGACCCAGTACTTC	CASSLTSGSNQETQYF
TRBJ1-6	TRBV5-4	TRBD1	few	TGTGCCAGCAGTCGTATCTGGGACAGAGAGAATTCACCCCTCCACTTT	CASSRIWDRENSPLHF
TRBJ1-6	TRBV6-5	NA	NA	TGTGCCAGCAGTTACTCACCGACAGGATATAATTCACCCCTCCACTTT	CASSYSPTGYNSPLHF
TRBJ2-5	TRBV2	TRBD1	NA	TGTGCCAGCAGTGAGACAGGGGGCAACATGTACCAAGAGACCCAGTACTTC	CASSETGGNMYQETQYF
TRBJ2-7	TRBV20-1	TRBD1	NA	TGCAGTGCCACCGGGACAGATCGACCCTACGAGCAGTACTTC	CSATGTDRPYEQYF
TRBJ1-4	TRBV7-9	TRBD1	NA	TGTGCCAGCAGCGCCTACTCCGGGACAGGGGATCTGTTTTTT	CASSAYSGTGDLFF
TRBJ2-2	TRBV7-3	TRBD1	many	TGTGCCAGCAGTCGACAGGGTATCGGAACCGGGGAGCTGTTTTTT	CASSRQGIGTGELFF
TRBJ1-1	TRBV7-2	NA	NA	TGTGCCAGCAGCCTGCTCCAGCGGGAGGGGAACACTGAAGCTTTCTTT	CASSLLQREGNTEAFF
TRBJ1-1	TRBV5-5	TRBD1	NA	TGTGCCAGCAGCATGAGTCAAATAGGACAGGCTAACACTGAAGCTTTCTTT	CASSMSQIGQANTEAFF
TRBJ1-1	TRBV14	TRBD1	NA	TGTGCCAGCAGGAGGGCAGGGGGTCGAACTGAAGCTTTCTTT	CASRRAGGRTEAFF
TRBJ1-3	TRBV4-2	NA	few	TGTGCCAGCAGCCGGAAAGGATCTTCCTCTGGAAACACCATATATTTT	CASSRKGSSSGNTIYF
TRBJ1-4	TRBV10-3	NA	NA	TGTGCCATCAGTGAAGGACGGTTAAATGAAAAACTGTTTTTT	CAISEGRLNEKLFF
TRBJ2-2	TRBV10-3	NA	once	TGTGCCATCAGTGACAGGGCTGGCGGGGCCGGGGAGCTGTTTTTT	CAISDRAGGAGELFF
TRBJ1-4	TRBV7-9	NA	many	TGTGCCAGCAGCTTAGGTGGTTACGAAAAACTGTTTTTT	CASSLGGYEKLFF
TRBJ2-7	TRBV18	NA	NA	TGTGCCAGCTCAGTACGGGACGGGGGCGAAGGCGAGCAGTACTTC	CASSVRDGGEGEQYF
TRBJ2-4	TRBV20-1	TRBD1	NA	TGCAGTGCTATAGGGGGCGGCAAAAACATTCAGTACTTC	CSAIGGGKNIQYF
TRBJ2-5	TRBV29-1	NA	NA	TGCAGCATTCAAGGGACCCAGTACTTC	CSIQGTQYF
TRBJ1-2	TRBV5-4	NA	few	TGTGCCAGCAGCATAACATCCGATGGCTACACCTTC	CASSITSDGYTF
TRBJ2-7	TRBV29-1	NA	many	TGCAGCGTTATGGGGACACAAAATTACGAGCAGTACTTC	CSVMGTQNYEQYF
TRBJ1-3	TRBV10-3	NA	many	TGTGCCATCACCTTAGGACACGGGGACGCGGGAAACACCATATATTTT	CAITLGHGDAGNTIYF
TRBJ2-2	TRBV7-8	TRBD1	NA	TGTGCCAGCAGGTCTGGGACAGGGTCCCGCACCGGGGAGCTGTTTTTT	CASRSGTGSRTGELFF
TRBJ1-1	TRBV7-2	NA	NA	TGTGCCAGCAACGTGGGGCGAACGGGTACCGGGGGCTTCACTGAAGCTTTCTTT	CASNVGRTGTGGFTEAFF
TRBJ2-7	TRBV10-2	NA	few	TGCGCCAGCAGTGAGCCGGACAGTCTTAGACACGAGCAGTACTTC	CASSEPDSLRHEQYF
TRBJ1-4	TRBV9	TRBD1	NA	TGTGCCAGCAGCGTGGGATCCAGGGGGGAAAAACTGTTTTTT	CASSVGSRGEKLFF
TRBJ2-6	TRBV2	TRBD2	many	TGTGCCAGCGGACTAGCGGGAGCTGGGGCCAACGTCCTGACTTTC	CASGLAGAGANVLTF
TRBJ2-6	TRBV20-1	NA	few	TGCAGTGCTGGTCAAATCTCTGGGGCCAACGTCCTGACTTTC	CSAGQISGANVLTF
TRBJ1-1	TRBV29-1	NA	NA	TGCAGCTTGGAGGCAGGGACTGAAGCTTTCTTT	CSLEAGTEAFF
TRBJ2-5	TRBV7-2	TRBD2	few	TGTGCCAGCAGCTTAGAAGGGGGGGGGACTAGCGGGAAAGAGACCCAGTACTTC	CASSLEGGGTSGKETQYF
TRBJ1-6	TRBV10-3	NA	many	TGTGCCATCAGTGGAGAGGCAGGGGATTATAATTCACCCCTCCACTTT	CAISGEAGDYNSPLHF
TRBJ2-5	TRBV7-2	NA	few	TGTGCCAGCAGCTTACTCTCACTAGCAGGCGTTTGGGAGACCCAGTACTTC	CASSLLSLAGVWETQYF
TRBJ1-1	TRBV29-1	NA	NA	TGCAGCGTGGGACGCCGGCTTACCGTGGGAGCTTTCTTT	CSVGRRLTVGAFF
TRBJ1-1	TRBV7-2	NA	few	TGTGCCAGCAGCTTAGTGACGGGGGCAGGTACTGAAGCTTTCTTT	CASSLVTGAGTEAFF
TRBJ1-6	TRBV7-2	NA	NA	TGTGCCAGCAGCTTCGGGGCGAATCCACCCCTCCACTTT	CASSFGANPPLHF
TRBJ2-5	TRBV7-2	NA	NA	TGTGCCAGCAGTCCGGTGGCAGGGGCCGCACAAGAGACCCAGTACTTC	CASSPVAGAAQETQYF
TRBJ2-7	TRBV7-2	NA	NA	TGTGCCAACGCCGATACCTACGAGCAGTACTTC	CANADTYEQYF
TRBJ2-7	TRBV9	TRBD1	NA	TGTGCCAGCAGCGTAGGCGGGACAGGGGTTTCCAACGAGCAGTACTTC	CASSVGGTGVSNEQYF
TRBJ1-6	TRBV7-9	TRBD1	few	TGCGCCAGCAGCCGAGGACAGGAGGATAAGTCACCCCTCCACTTT	CASSRGQEDKSPLHF
TRBJ1-1	TRBV19	NA	NA	TGTGCCAGTATACGATTTGGACCTGACAGTGAAGCTTTCTTT	CASIRFGPDSEAFF
TRBJ2-7	TRBV4-3	NA	NA	TGCGCCAGCAGCCAAGATGGCATCCACGAGCAGTACTTC	CASSQDGIHEQYF
TRBJ2-5	TRBV5-1	NA	NA	TGCGCCGGCAGTGTGACTAAGGAGACCCAGTACTTC	CAGSVTKETQYF